Below are 16 T cell receptor beta chains sequenced from a single sample in a study of response to subunit inactivated influenza vaccine. One entry per CDR3 protein results from TCRdb running MiXCR on the RT-PCR reads. The sample records more than 450,000 distinct CDR3 sequences, roughly 10% being singletons. These data are also associated with another study on T cells expressing NK-cell markers. As that study records: TCR beta libraries carry UMIs added by 5'RACE template switching.

The specimen was PBMCs from blood, collected on the day of vaccination. These receptors originate from a man between 50 and 59 years old who received an inactivated influenza vaccine.

The chain has TRBV30 and TRBJ1-6, with unresolved D. The CDR3 consists of 15 residues. Germline V gene lookup returns CDR1 GTSNPN and CDR2 SVGIG (reference sequence). V was cut by 4 bases and J by 0 bases, with 10 bases left in between. The CDR3 nucleotides are TGTGCCTGGAAAGGGCAGAGCTCCTATAATTCACCCCTCCACTTT. Translating gives CAWKGQSSYNSPLHF.

This clonotype was picked up a small number of times. The rearrangement links TRBV11-2 to TRBJ2-2; 10 bases are a match to TRBD1. Looked up from germline, CDR1 is SGHAT and CDR2 is FQNNGV. V trimming: 5 bases; J trimming: 11 bases; junction bases outside the gene matches: 11. The CDR3 has 15 residues. Here the CDR3 DNA reads TGTGCCAGCAGCACCGGGACAGGGGTTACCCCCGAGCTGTTTTTT. Translating it yields CASSTGTGVTPELFF.

The rearrangement links TRBV7-2 to TRBJ2-7; D unresolved. V was clipped by 5 bases and J by 4 bases, with 15 bases between them. Per the germline V gene, CDR1 is SGHTA and CDR2 is FQGNSA. This CDR3 is built from 14 residues. In DNA, the CDR3 is TGTGCCAGCAGCCCCAGGACGGGCCCTTACGAGCAGTACTTC. Its translation: CASSPRTGPYEQYF.

This clonotype appeared once. This sequence joins TRBV6-1 and TRBJ2-1; 8 positions agree with TRBD1. V shed 5 bases, J shed 4 bases, and the junction held 13 bases outside the gene matches. CDR3 length: 17 amino acids. CDR1 MNHNS and CDR2 SASEGT come from the germline V gene. The CDR3 protein is CASSPNYGTGLYNEQFF. CDR3 in DNA: TGTGCCAGCAGTCCCAACTACGGGACAGGACTATACAATGAGCAGTTCTTC.

The chain employs TRBV6-9 and TRBJ2-5; 8 nucleotides agree with TRBD2. Germline CDR1 and CDR2: MNHGY and SVAAGI. The CDR3 loop spans 16 amino acids. V trimming: 4 bases; J trimming: 2 bases; junction bases outside the gene matches: 9. CDR3 residues: CASSSKTSDLQETQYF. CDR3 sequence (DNA): TGTGCCAGCAGTTCCAAGACTAGCGACTTGCAAGAGACCCAGTACTTC.

This clonotype was counted many times. The gene calls are TRBV5-1 and TRBJ2-1, with D unresolved. CDR1 is SGHRS, CDR2 YFSETQ, per germline. This CDR3 comprises 14 residues. Trimming pared 3 bases from V and 7 bases from J, leaving 14 bases between. The CDR3 here is CASSSAMLRNEQFF. CDR3 DNA: TGCGCCAGCAGCTCTGCGATGTTACGGAATGAGCAGTTCTTC.

This clonotype has only a few counts. J is TRBJ2-7 and V is TRBV27; D may match TRBD1 or TRBD2 (6 bases each). Germline loops: CDR1 MNHEY, CDR2 SMNVEV (reference sequence). The length of the CDR3 is 14 residues. Trimming shortened V by 5 bases and J by 3 bases, and 14 bases separated the two germline ends. The CDR3 DNA is TGTGCCAGCAGTGGGGGGCGGCAGCGCTACGAGCAGTACTTC. Translation: CASSGGRQRYEQYF.

This clonotype was seen more than once but under ten times. The genes are TRBV18 and TRBJ2-3, with D unresolved. The CDR3 is 14 amino acids. Trimming cost V 3 bases and J 0 bases, with 7 bases left between them. From germline, CDR1 is KGHSH and CDR2 LQKENI. The CDR3 DNA sequence: TGTGCCAGCTCACCTCTCAGGAGCACAGATACGCAGTATTTT. Amino acids: CASSPLRSTDTQYF.

This clonotype came up a few times. This rearrangement joins TRBV5-1 to TRBJ2-2; 8 bases line up with TRBD1. Germline CDR1 reads SGHRS; CDR2 reads YFSETQ. CDR3 length: 15 amino acids. The ends lost 5 bases at V and 3 bases at J; junction bases unmatched: 6. The CDR3 region is CASRDGQGDTGELFF. The CDR3 coding sequence is TGCGCCAGCAGGGACGGACAGGGTGACACCGGGGAGCTGTTTTTT.

V and J are TRBV7-2 and TRBJ2-1, with 7 nucleotides matching TRBD2. The CDR3 is 16 amino acids. The germline gives CDR1 SGHTA, CDR2 FQGNSA. Trimming at V came to 1 base and at J to 6 bases, leaving 9 bases not matched to a gene. CDR3 loop: CASSLVGGVNVNEQFF. DNA of the CDR3: TGTGCCAGCAGCTTAGTGGGGGGGGTAAATGTCAATGAGCAGTTCTTC.

This clonotype was counted between two and nine times. The chain is built from TRBV20-1 and TRBJ2-7; 9 bases agree with TRBD2. CDR3 size: 14 residues. V lost 3 bases and J lost 4; bases outside the gene matches: 7. Germline CDR1 DFQATT, CDR2 SNEGSKA (reference sequence). The CDR3 DNA reads as TGCAGTGCTAGTTTTAGCGGGAGTTATTACGAGCAGTACTTC. Translation gives CSASFSGSYYEQYF.

This clonotype has just a few counts. The rearrangement uses TRBV11-2 and TRBJ2-7; possibly TRBD1 for D (5 bases). CDR1 SGHAT and CDR2 FQNNGV come from the germline V gene. Trimming took off 5 bases at V and 5 bases at J, with 28 bases between the two ends. The CDR3 loop spans 18 amino acids. CDR3 residues: CASSKGVGNPFTVHEQYF. CDR3 nucleotides: TGTGCCAGCAGCAAAGGGGTAGGGAATCCCTTCACCGTCCACGAGCAGTACTTC. The whole variable domain, remainder taken from reference TRBV11-2 and TRBJ2-7, is EAGVAQSPRYKIIEKRQSVAFWCNPISGHATLYWYQQILGQGPKLLIQFQNNGVVDDSQLPKDRFSAERLKGVDSTLKIQPAKLEDSAVYLCASSKGVGNPFTVHEQYFGPGTRLTVT.

The rearrangement uses TRBV6-1 and TRBJ2-1; 10 bases align to TRBD2. Germline V gene data show CDR1 as MNHNS and CDR2 as SASEGT. J lost 3 bases, V lost 6 bases, and 8 bases had no gene match. The CDR3 has 16 residues. Here the CDR3 DNA reads TGTGCCAGCAGGGCAACTAGCGGGGTCCACTACAATGAGCAGTTCTTC. This encodes CASRATSGVHYNEQFF.

This clonotype has a handful of counts. This chain joins TRBV5-1 and TRBJ1-1; D might be TRBD1 (6 bases). V was cut by 3 bases and J by 5 bases, with 11 bases left in between. Germline CDR1 and CDR2: SGHRS and YFSETQ. This CDR3 has 13 amino acids. The CDR3 coding sequence is TGCGCCAGCAGCTCCTACAGGGAGACTGAAGCTTTCTTT. This sequence encodes CASSSYRETEAFF.

The rearrangement links TRBV2 to TRBJ2-6; D may be TRBD1 or TRBD2 (6 bases each). Deletions cut 6 bases from V and 3 bases from J, with 21 bases between. CDR3 length: 18 amino acids. Germline values: CDR1 SNHLY, CDR2 FYNNEI. The CDR3 nucleotides are TGTGCCAGCAGCCCATTAGTTAGGGGGGCGCATGGGGCCAACGTCCTGACTTTC. It codes for CASSPLVRGAHGANVLTF.

This clonotype was detected a few times. The chain is built from TRBV30 and TRBJ2-3; perhaps TRBD2 as D (5 bases). Looked up from germline, CDR1 is GTSNPN and CDR2 is SVGIG (reference sequence). The CDR3 is 13 residues long. V was pared by 4 bases and J by 5 bases, with 13 bases between. The CDR3 region is CAWNLEVGDTQYF. DNA for the CDR3: TGTGCCTGGAATTTGGAGGTCGGAGATACGCAGTATTTT.